A single sample is the source of the 14 T cell receptor beta chains below, sequenced in a study of blood T cell repertoires in COVID-19. The repertoire was sequenced with immunoSEQ multiplex PCR; TCRdb's copy has only in-frame clones and lacks some. The sample has about 170,000 clones, approximately 85% seen once. The sample taken for sequencing was peripheral blood. The receptors here all came from a man aged 35 to 55 who had recovered from COVID-19.

The chain links TRBV11-2 to TRBJ2-3; TRBD2 is a possible D gene (5 bases). Per the germline V gene, CDR1 is SGHAT and CDR2 is FQNNGV. This CDR3 has 14 residues. V lost 3 bases and J 4 bases, leaving 11 bases between the germline ends. The CDR3 protein is CASSFLSAADTQYF. The CDR3 bases are TGTGCCAGCAGCTTTCTTAGCGCGGCAGATACGCAGTATTTT.

The chain employs TRBV20-1 and TRBJ2-1; 10 bases map to TRBD2. Germline values: CDR1 DFQATT, CDR2 SNEGSKA (reference sequence). The J segment lost 6 bases and the V segment lost 3 bases, leaving 8 bases of the junction unmatched. The CDR3 loop spans 15 amino acids. CDR3 in amino acids: CSASATSGWRNEQFF. The CDR3 nucleotides are TGCAGTGCTAGTGCGACTAGCGGGTGGCGCAATGAGCAGTTCTTC.

The chain combines TRBV12-3 or TRBV12-4 with TRBJ1-4; D gene ambiguous. The V gene lost 6 bases and the J gene lost 8 bases, with 13 bases spanning the gap. This CDR3 is 13 amino acids long. The CDR3 nucleotides read TGTGCCAGCAGCCCCGGAGGTTCGGAAAAACTGTTTTTT. Translated: CASSPGGSEKLFF.

With regard to this clone: Distinct nucleotide sequences in the sample also encode this CDR3. The V and J genes are TRBV5-4 and TRBJ2-7; D remains unclear. Trimming cost V 3 bases and J 4 bases, with 11 bases left between them. The V gene's germline CDR1 is SGHNT and CDR2 YYREEE (reference sequence). CDR3 length: 13 amino acids. The CDR3 DNA reads TGTGCCAGCAGCTCAGACACGTCGTACGAGCAGTACTTC. Translating gives CASSSDTSYEQYF.

The chain carries TRBV27 and TRBJ2-7; the D is unclear. Germline V CDR1 and CDR2: MNHEY, SMNVEV (reference sequence). V was cut by 5 bases and J by 6 bases, with 5 bases left in between. This CDR3 has 10 amino acids. CDR3 residues: CASSSPEQYF. DNA for the CDR3: TGTGCCAGCAGTAGCCCCGAGCAGTACTTC.

The chain uses TRBV5-4 and TRBJ1-4; D gene ambiguous. The CDR3 is made up of 12 amino acids. Trimming took off 3 bases at V and 11 bases at J, with 11 bases between the two ends. The germline V gene encodes CDR1 SGHNT and CDR2 YYREEE (reference sequence). CDR3 DNA: TGTGCCAGCAGCTCCGAGGGAGTTAAACTGTTTTTT. This translates into CASSSEGVKLFF.

This chain connects TRBV7-2 to TRBJ1-3, with a tentative D call TRBD1 (6 bases). The CDR3 is made up of 16 amino acids. V lost 5 bases and J lost 2, with 16 bases in between. Germline CDR1 reads SGHTA; CDR2 reads FQGNSA. The CDR3 protein is CASSRMTGTTGNTIYF. CDR3 DNA: TGTGCCAGCAGCCGTATGACAGGAACGACTGGAAACACCATATATTTT.

In nucleotides, the CDR3 is TGTGCCAGCAGTTCTCGACAGTTTCCCGCCTACGAGCAGTACTTC. This translates into CASSSRQFPAYEQYF. The V call is TRBV27, the J call TRBJ2-7; possible D gene TRBD1, 5 bases. The germline CDR1 and CDR2 sequences are MNHEY and SMNVEV (reference sequence). There are 15 residues in the CDR3. Trimming stripped 4 bases from V and 2 bases from J, with 15 bases between.

The rearrangement links TRBV18 to TRBJ2-5; D not certain. This CDR3 has 16 amino acids. Germline values: CDR1 KGHSH, CDR2 LQKENI. V lost 1 base, J lost 5 bases, and 17 bases lay in between. Here the CDR3 DNA reads TGTGCCAGCTCACCACGCCTCCGGTCGGTATCTGAGACCCAGTACTTC. This codes for CASSPRLRSVSETQYF.

The chain joins TRBV5-8 to TRBJ2-4, with 8 bases that match TRBD1. The CDR3 is 15 residues long. The J segment lost 1 base and the V segment lost 4 bases, leaving 4 bases of the junction unmatched. Per germline, CDR1 SGHTS and CDR2 YDEGEE. CDR3 sequence (DNA): TGTGCCAGCAGCCCAGGGGGCCCCGCCAAAAACATTCAGTACTTC. Translating it yields CASSPGGPAKNIQYF.

The chain carries TRBV6-5 and TRBJ2-2, with 10 bases identical to TRBD2. There are 16 residues in the CDR3. Germline-derived CDR1 and CDR2 are MNHEY and SVGAGI. V was pared by 0 bases and J by 5 bases, with 3 bases of the junction left unmatched. The CDR3 sequence: CASSYSSGRRTGELFF. The CDR3 DNA follows: TGTGCCAGCAGTTACTCTAGCGGGAGGAGAACCGGGGAGCTGTTTTTT.

V usage is TRBV13 and J usage is TRBJ2-7; 8 positions agree with TRBD1. Trimming cost V 3 bases and J 3 bases; bases outside gene matches: 4. CDR1 and CDR2 (germline): PRHDT, FYEKMQ (reference sequence). There are 14 residues in the CDR3. The CDR3 nucleotides are TGTGCCAGCAGCTTGGACAGGGTGGACTACGAGCAGTACTTC. Protein sequence: CASSLDRVDYEQYF.

The rearrangement uses TRBV6-1 and TRBJ2-7; 9 bases map to TRBD1. J gave up 1 base and V 3 bases, and 13 bases lay outside the gene matches. The CDR3 consists of 18 residues. CDR1 is MNHNS, CDR2 SASEGT, per germline. The CDR3 here is CASSDGTGRAGSSYEQYF. CDR3 bases: TGTGCCAGCAGTGACGGGACAGGGAGGGCGGGGTCATCCTACGAGCAGTACTTC.

The chain is built from TRBV28 and TRBJ1-2; TRBD1 might be the D (5 bases). The CDR3 covers 15 residues. Germline V lookup: CDR1 MDHEN, CDR2 SYDVKM. Between the trimmed V and J ends, which lost 3 bases and 1 base, there was a span of 12 bases. CDR3 region: CASSFPDTLNYGYTF. The CDR3 nucleotides read TGTGCCAGCAGTTTCCCGGACACCCTTAACTATGGCTACACCTTC.